This T cell receptor (beta chain) originates from a study of beta chain features in type 1 diabetes. Turning to the study itself: Sorted cells from all samples, numbering almost 110 million, were examined.

Study-level findings and limits: Sequencing used cDNA, and cells with high TCR expression could therefore be over-represented. People with Type 1 diabetes carried modestly yet significantly shorter TCRB CDR3s in all four CD4+ subsets.

Points on this clone: Its matching antigen is unknown.

CD4+ naive, central memory, regulatory and stem cell-like memory cells were sorted via CD45RO/CCR7/CD25/CD127/CD95/CD27. This CDR3 comprises 17 residues. The V gene's germline CDR1 is SGHDT and CDR2 YYEEEE. With 4 bases removed from V and 2 bases from J, the gap between germline ends came to 20 bases. Expressed TCRB transcripts were sequenced, since all the RNA that had been isolated was reverse transcribed. About 3.9 million reads on average were seen across naive, central memory and regulatory T cell samples. Clones were sequenced by immunoSEQ multiplex PCR, and TCRdb holds only the in-frame ones, with some missing. This table has about 28,000 clones, almost 65% appearing once.

Sequences were obtained from Tregs from blood. This rearrangement joins TRBV5-6 to TRBJ2-3; D may be TRBD2 (6 bases). The sequence was collected from a woman aged 25-40 years with type 1 diabetes. This CDR3 reads CASSPPGLRDHTDTQYF. DNA for the CDR3: TGTGCCAGCAGCCCCCCTGGGTTGCGGGACCACACAGATACGCAGTATTTT.